The 6 T cell receptor beta chains listed next were all sequenced from one sample in a study of T-cell reconstitution after alpha-beta-depleted transplantation in children. Preparation of the TCRbeta library involved a method that used unique molecular identifiers. MiXCR was run by TCRdb on the PCR reads, yielding one entry per CDR3 protein. The sample carries 250,000 to 400,000 distinct CDR3 sequences, more than 20% recorded once. This sample comprised PBMCs, mostly from graft donor cells, obtained 180 days after TCRalphabeta/CD19-depleted stem cell transplant. These receptor sequences come from a male patient younger than 18 who had a stem cell transplant for acute lymphoblastic leukemia, so the T cells may come from the graft donor.

This clonotype appeared a few times. J is TRBJ1-3 and V is TRBV6-5; D ambiguous. V gave up 0 bases and J gave up 0 bases, with 12 bases separating them. The CDR3 length is 17 residues. CDR1 is MNHEY and CDR2 is SVGAGI in the germline V gene. The CDR3 DNA is TGTGCCAGCAGTTACTCGAAAAGGGCTAGCTCTGGAAACACCATATATTTT. Translation: CASSYSKRASSGNTIYF.

This clonotype was found a few times. The CDR3 DNA follows: TGTGCCAGCAGTTACGCTCAAACAGGGTTCCAAGAGACCCAGTACTTC. As protein: CASSYAQTGFQETQYF. V gene TRBV6-2 or TRBV6-3 combines with J gene TRBJ2-5; TRBD1 is a possible D gene (6 bases). The CDR3 sequence is 16 residues long. Trimming left V 2 bases short and J 1 base short, with 14 bases between. The germline gives CDR1 MNHEY, CDR2 SVGEGT.

This rearrangement joins TRBV20-1 to TRBJ2-1; 11 bases are shared with TRBD2. Germline loops: CDR1 DFQATT, CDR2 SNEGSKA (reference sequence). V gave up 2 bases and J gave up 5 bases; unmatched junction bases: 5. This CDR3 comprises 15 residues. As DNA, the CDR3 is TGCAGTGCTAGATCCTTAGCGGGAGGGCACAATGAGCAGTTCTTC. It encodes CSARSLAGGHNEQFF.

V and J are TRBV7-8 and TRBJ1-6; unclear D gene. Germline loops: CDR1 SGHVS, CDR2 FQNEAQ. This CDR3 is 18 amino acids long. With 5 bases removed from V and 0 bases from J, the gap between germline ends came to 17 bases. The CDR3 spells CASSPTPGQSSYNSPLHF. The CDR3 DNA follows: TGTGCCAGCAGCCCAACCCCCGGGCAGAGCTCCTATAATTCACCCCTCCACTTT. The whole variable domain, remainder taken from reference TRBV7-8 and TRBJ1-6, is GAGVSQSPRYKVAKRGQDVALRCDPISGHVSLFWYQQALGQGPEFLTYFQNEAQLDKSGLPSDRFFAERPEGSVSTLKIQRTQQEDSAVYLCASSPTPGQSSYNSPLHFGNGTRLTVT.

The table lists this clonotype with many counts. V usage is TRBV5-1 and J usage is TRBJ2-3; 9 nucleotides align to TRBD1. V dropped 5 bases and J dropped 3; count of bases not matched to a gene: 4. CDR3 size: 14 residues. The germline CDR1 and CDR2 sequences are SGHRS and YFSETQ. CDR3 sequence reads: CASSRDRETDTQYF. The CDR3 coding sequence is TGCGCCAGCAGTCGGGACAGGGAAACAGATACGCAGTATTTT.

The V and J genes are TRBV7-2 and TRBJ2-4, with TRBD2 matching over 8 bases. J was trimmed by 4 bases and V by 2 bases; bases with no gene match: 1. Germline-derived CDR1 and CDR2 are SGHTA and FQGNSA. This CDR3 is built from 14 residues. The CDR3: CASSLLAGKNIQYF. CDR3 coding DNA: TGTGCCAGCAGCTTACTAGCGGGTAAAAACATTCAGTACTTC.